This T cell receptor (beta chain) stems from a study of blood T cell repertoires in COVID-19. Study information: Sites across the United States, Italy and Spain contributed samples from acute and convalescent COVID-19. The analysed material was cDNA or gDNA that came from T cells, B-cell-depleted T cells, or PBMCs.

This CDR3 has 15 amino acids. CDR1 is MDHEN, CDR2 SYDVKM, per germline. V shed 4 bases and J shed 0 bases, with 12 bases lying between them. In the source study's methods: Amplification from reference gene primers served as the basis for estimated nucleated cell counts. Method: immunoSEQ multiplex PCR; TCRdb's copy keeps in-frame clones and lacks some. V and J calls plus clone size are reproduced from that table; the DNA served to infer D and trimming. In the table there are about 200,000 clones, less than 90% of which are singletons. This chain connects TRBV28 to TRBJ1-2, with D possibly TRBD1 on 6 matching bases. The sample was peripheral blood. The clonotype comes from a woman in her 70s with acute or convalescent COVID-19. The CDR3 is CASSSGQRANYGYTF. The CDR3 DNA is TGTGCCAGCAGTTCCGGACAGAGAGCTAACTATGGCTACACCTTC.